Below are 15 T cell receptor beta chains sequenced from a single sample in a study of cytotoxic CD8 clonotypes in ibrutinib-treated CLL. This table comes from immunoSEQ multiplex PCR, and its TCRdb copy is limited to in-frame clones, with some not included. Among some 290,000 clones listed, around four fifths were seen once. The sequencing used PBMCs, collected before ibrutinib treatment. These receptors originate from a human donor with chronic lymphocytic leukemia.

The V and J genes are TRBV27 and TRBJ1-1, with D uncertain. V was clipped by 1 base and J by 1 base, with 4 bases between them. CDR3 length: 13 amino acids. Per the germline V gene, CDR1 is MNHEY and CDR2 is SMNVEV (reference sequence). CDR3 nucleotide sequence: TGTGCCAGCAGTTTATACGCGAACACTGAAGCTTTCTTT. The encoded protein is CASSLYANTEAFF.

The chain couples TRBV9 to TRBJ2-5, with TRBD2 identical over 7 bases. Germline values: CDR1 SGDLS, CDR2 YYNGEE. V shed 5 bases and J 1 base; nucleotides not matched to a gene: 2. This CDR3 has 13 amino acids. The CDR3 DNA is TGTGCCAGCAGATCTAGCGGCCAAGAGACCCAGTACTTC. Protein product: CASRSSGQETQYF.

The V call is TRBV4-2, the J call TRBJ2-7; 8 bases align to TRBD2. V dropped 4 bases and J dropped 3; count of bases not matched to a gene: 5. Germline V gene lookup returns CDR1 LGHNA and CDR2 YNFKEQ. The CDR3 is 14 residues long. As DNA, the CDR3 is TGTGCCAGCAGCCCCGGGGGGGGCGACTACGAGCAGTACTTC. Translation: CASSPGGGDYEQYF.

This chain links TRBV27 with TRBJ2-1, with 7 bases fitting TRBD2. The length of the CDR3 is 13 residues. V lost 0 bases and J lost 12; bases outside the gene matches: 5. Germline CDR1 MNHEY, CDR2 SMNVEV (reference sequence). The DNA for the CDR3 is TGTGCCAGCAGTTTATCCCCTAGCGGTAGGCAGTTCTTC. Its translation: CASSLSPSGRQFF.

The chain joins TRBV6-5 to TRBJ2-7, with 11 bases aligning to TRBD1. V was pared by 5 bases and J by 3 bases, with 6 bases of the junction left unmatched. The length of the CDR3 is 15 residues. CDR1 is MNHEY and CDR2 is SVGAGI in the germline V gene. This CDR3 reads CASSKDRGQNYEQYF. The CDR3 DNA follows: TGTGCCAGCAGTAAGGACAGGGGGCAAAACTACGAGCAGTACTTC.

In this sample, this clone turned up many times. The chain links TRBV11-2 to TRBJ1-1; 7 nucleotides align to TRBD1. Germline lookup yields CDR1 SGHAT and CDR2 FQNNGV. V was clipped by 6 bases and J by 3 bases; unmatched bases: 4. This CDR3 has 13 amino acids. The CDR3 nucleotides are TGTGCCAGCAGTTTAACAGGGGACACTGAAGCTTTCTTT. As protein: CASSLTGDTEAFF. The variable domain in full, with the rest retrieved from reference TRBV11-2 and TRBJ1-1, is EAGVAQSPRYKIIEKRQSVAFWCNPISGHATLYWYQQILGQGPKLLIQFQNNGVVDDSQLPKDRFSAERLKGVDSTLKIQPAKLEDSAVYLCASSLTGDTEAFFGQGTRLTVV.

This chain uses TRBV7-6 with TRBJ2-5; unclear D gene. In germline, CDR1 is SGHVS, CDR2 FNYEAQ. CDR3 length equals 13 residues. V lost 1 base and J lost 4, with 7 bases in between. The CDR3 loop is CASSLGMAETQYF. CDR3 nucleotide sequence: TGTGCCAGCAGCTTAGGTATGGCAGAGACCCAGTACTTC.

The chain employs TRBV23-1 and TRBJ2-3, with a tentative D call TRBD1 (6 bases). TRBV23-1 is marked as an open reading frame, function uncertain. V gave up 7 bases and J gave up 3 bases, with 11 bases separating them. CDR3 length: 13 residues. This CDR3 is CASNGTPTDTQYF. The CDR3 DNA reads TGCGCCAGCAATGGGACACCGACAGATACGCAGTATTTT.

The chain uses TRBV30 and TRBJ2-1, with 8 bases lining up with TRBD1. V was clipped by 2 bases and J by 7 bases; unmatched bases: 10. The CDR3 is 15 amino acids. CDR1 GTSNPN and CDR2 SVGIG come from the germline V gene (reference sequence). The CDR3 DNA reads as TGTGCCTGGAGTACGGGACAGGCGCGGCGGAATGAGCAGTTCTTC. This gives the protein CAWSTGQARRNEQFF.

This clone was counted once. The chain couples TRBV4-2 to TRBJ2-7; D possibly corresponds to TRBD1 (5 bases). The CDR3 totals 15 residues. CDR1 and CDR2 from the germline V gene are LGHNA and YNFKEQ. The V end lost 3 bases, the J end lost 4 bases, and 16 bases lay between the germline ends. CDR3 nucleotide sequence: TGTGCCAGCAGCCAGGTTGGGGCGACCCCTTACGAGCAGTACTTC. This gives the protein CASSQVGATPYEQYF.

This clone occurred once. V and J are TRBV7-2 and TRBJ2-7; the match to TRBD2 covers 10 bases. The CDR3 has 15 residues. Trimming cost V 0 bases and J 2 bases; bases outside gene matches: 1. Germline CDR1 and CDR2: SGHTA and FQGNSA. The CDR3 sequence: CASSLALAGPYEQYF. Written as DNA, the CDR3 is TGTGCCAGCAGCTTAGCACTAGCGGGACCCTACGAGCAGTACTTC.

The rearrangement links TRBV9 to TRBJ1-2; D is undetermined. Germline V lookup: CDR1 SGDLS, CDR2 YYNGEE. The CDR3 has 13 amino acids. V was cut by 0 bases and J by 2 bases, with 5 bases left in between. The CDR3 here is CASSVGGNYGYTF. The CDR3 DNA is TGTGCCAGCAGCGTAGGGGGAAACTATGGCTACACCTTC. Using reference TRBV9 and TRBJ1-2 for the parts outside the CDR3, the full variable domain is DSGVTQTPKHLITATGQRVTLRCSPRSGDLSVYWYQQSLDQGLQFLIQYYNGEERAKGNILERFSAQQFPDLHSELNLSSLELGDSALYFCASSVGGNYGYTFGSGTRLTVV.

This rearrangement joins TRBV11-1 to TRBJ2-5, with TRBD1 matching over 10 bases. The ends lost 5 bases at V and 3 bases at J; junction bases unmatched: 9. Germline CDR1 SGHAT, CDR2 FQDESV (reference sequence). This CDR3 region has 16 residues. The CDR3 here is CASSRDRGASEETQYF. The CDR3 coding sequence is TGTGCCAGCAGCCGGGACAGGGGTGCGTCGGAAGAGACCCAGTACTTC. The entire variable domain, with the rest obtained from reference TRBV11-1 and TRBJ2-5, is as follows: EAEVAQSPRYKITEKSQAVAFWCDPISGHATLYWYRQILGQGPELLVQFQDESVVDDSQLPKDRFSAERLKGVDSTLKIQPAELGDSAMYLCASSRDRGASEETQYFGPGTRLLVL.

The V call is TRBV6-5, the J call TRBJ2-5; D possibly matches TRBD1 or TRBD2 (5 bases each). The CDR3 sequence is 14 residues long. Germline CDR1 and CDR2: MNHEY and SVGAGI. V was shortened by 5 bases and J by 5 bases, with 15 bases between the two germline ends. The CDR3, as DNA: TGTGCCAGCAGTACAACTGGGGGTCTGGAGACCCAGTACTTC. Amino acid sequence: CASSTTGGLETQYF.

This clone was counted a single time. The CDR3 spells CASSVEYIYNEQFF. CDR3 coding DNA: TGTGCCAGCAGCGTAGAGTACATCTACAATGAGCAGTTCTTC. V is TRBV9 and J is TRBJ2-1; D is undetermined. Per germline, CDR1 SGDLS and CDR2 YYNGEE. Trimming pared 0 bases from V and 3 bases from J, leaving 7 bases between. The CDR3 totals 14 residues. The full variable domain, with the rest looked up from reference TRBV9 and TRBJ2-1, is DSGVTQTPKHLITATGQRVTLRCSPRSGDLSVYWYQQSLDQGLQFLIQYYNGEERAKGNILERFSAQQFPDLHSELNLSSLELGDSALYFCASSVEYIYNEQFFGPGTRLTVL.